What follows are 8 T cell receptor beta chains derived from one specimen sequenced in a study of T cell repertoires in cytomegalovirus infection. TCRdb ran MiXCR on the reads and lists one entry per CDR3 protein. In the table there are about 920,000 distinct CDR3 sequences, less than 40% of which are singletons. No antigen has been identified for these receptors. The sample was cultured CD8+ T cells from PBMCs, taken from culture after CMV antigen stimulation. These receptor sequences come from a human donor in good health (CMV status not recorded). Some clones in this sample may be carry-over from other donors' samples.

This clonotype has a handful of counts. The chain is built from TRBV7-2 and TRBJ1-1, with 8 bases aligning to TRBD1. V shed 4 bases and J 5 bases; nucleotides not matched to a gene: 3. The CDR3 sequence is 13 residues long. In germline, CDR1 is SGHTA, CDR2 FQGNSA. CDR3 in DNA: TGTGCCAGCAGCTGGACAGGGACGACTGAAGCTTTCTTT. Its protein product is CASSWTGTTEAFF. Full variable domain (remainder filled in from reference TRBV7-2 and TRBJ1-1): GAGVSQSPSNKVTEKGKDVELRCDPISGHTALYWYRQSLGQGLEFLIYFQGNSAPDKSGLPSDRFSAERTGGSVSTLTIQRTQQEDSAVYLCASSWTGTTEAFFGQGTRLTVV.

This clonotype has more than one count but fewer than ten. The CDR3 nucleotides are TGTGCCAGCAGTTTCATTGTACAAGAGACCCAGTACTTC. The encoded protein is CASSFIVQETQYF. The V and J genes are TRBV12-3 or TRBV12-4 and TRBJ2-5; D remains unclear. The CDR3 runs to 13 residues. The ends were cut back, 3 bases at V and 2 bases at J, with 7 bases in the middle.

This sequence joins TRBV5-5 and TRBJ1-1; maybe TRBD1 (5 bases). The CDR3 length is 13 residues. V was pared by 4 bases and J by 3 bases, with 10 bases between. Germline CDR1 is SGHKS and CDR2 is YYEKEE (reference sequence). The CDR3 loop is CASSLTVYTEAFF. CDR3 DNA: TGTGCCAGCAGCCTGACAGTGTACACTGAAGCTTTCTTT.

This clonotype was seen more than once but under ten times. The rearrangement joins TRBV6-1 to TRBJ1-2; the D gene is possibly TRBD1 (5 bases). The CDR3 has 13 amino acids. Trimming cost V 7 bases and J 6 bases, with 15 bases left between them. Germline CDR1 reads MNHNS; CDR2 reads SASEGT. CDR3 in DNA: TGTGCCAGCAATCTCCCCAGGGTTGATGGCTACACCTTC. Translation: CASNLPRVDGYTF.

The genes are TRBV28 and TRBJ2-2; D remains unclear. CDR1 MDHEN and CDR2 SYDVKM come from the germline V gene. Trimming took off 3 bases at V and 7 bases at J, with 9 bases between the two ends. The CDR3 spans 13 residues. CDR3 region: CASSFWSSGELFF. For the CDR3, the DNA is TGTGCCAGCAGTTTTTGGTCCAGCGGGGAGCTGTTTTTT. The variable domain in full, completed from reference TRBV28 and TRBJ2-2, reads DVKVTQSSRYLVKRTGEKVFLECVQDMDHENMFWYRQDPGLGLRLIYFSYDVKMKEKGDIPEGYSVSREKKERFSLILESASTNQTSMYLCASSFWSSGELFFGEGSRLTVL.

This clonotype was seen a handful of times. This chain links TRBV7-9 with TRBJ2-1; no firm D call. The CDR3 runs 17 residues. CDR1 is SEHNR, CDR2 FQNEAQ, per germline (reference sequence). Trimming took 3 bases from V and 8 from J, leaving 23 bases between them. DNA of the CDR3: TGTGCCAGCAGCTTGGATAGGCCGCCATCAACACCCGATGAGCAGTTCTTC. It encodes CASSLDRPPSTPDEQFF.

This clonotype was detected a few times. The V call is TRBV7-6, the J call TRBJ2-7; 7 positions match TRBD1. Germline values: CDR1 SGHVS, CDR2 FNYEAQ. V lost 1 base and J lost 12; bases outside the gene matches: 6. This CDR3 comprises 12 residues. The CDR3 spells CASSLEGRGWYF. The CDR3 nucleotides are TGTGCCAGCAGCTTAGAGGGCAGGGGGTGGTACTTC. Full variable domain (remainder filled in from reference TRBV7-6 and TRBJ2-7): GAGVSQSPRYKVTKRGQDVALRCDPISGHVSLYWYRQALGQGPEFLTYFNYEAQQDKSGLPNDRFSAERPEGSISTLTIQRTEQRDSAMYRCASSLEGRGWYFGPGTRLTVT.

This clonotype was seen many times. This chain joins TRBV7-8 and TRBJ1-1; D is perhaps TRBD1 (5 bases). The CDR3 runs 12 residues. V was shortened by 5 bases and J by 6 bases, with 10 bases between the two germline ends. CDR1 is SGHVS, CDR2 FQNEAQ, per germline. The CDR3 DNA is TGTGCCAGCAGCCATGGGGGGGCTGAAGCTTTCTTT. Translation gives CASSHGGAEAFF.